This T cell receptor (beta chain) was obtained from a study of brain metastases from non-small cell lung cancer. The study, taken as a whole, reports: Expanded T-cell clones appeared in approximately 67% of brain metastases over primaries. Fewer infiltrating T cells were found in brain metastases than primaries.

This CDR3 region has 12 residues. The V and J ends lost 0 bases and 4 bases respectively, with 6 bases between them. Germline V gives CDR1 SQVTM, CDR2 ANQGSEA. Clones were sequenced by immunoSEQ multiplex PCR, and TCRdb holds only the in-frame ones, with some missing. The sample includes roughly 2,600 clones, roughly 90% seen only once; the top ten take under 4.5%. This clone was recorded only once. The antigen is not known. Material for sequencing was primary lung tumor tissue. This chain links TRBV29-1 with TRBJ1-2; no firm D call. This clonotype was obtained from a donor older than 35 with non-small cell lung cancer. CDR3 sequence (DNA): TGCAGCGTTGAAGAGGGCTCCTATGGCTACACCTTC. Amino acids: CSVEEGSYGYTF.